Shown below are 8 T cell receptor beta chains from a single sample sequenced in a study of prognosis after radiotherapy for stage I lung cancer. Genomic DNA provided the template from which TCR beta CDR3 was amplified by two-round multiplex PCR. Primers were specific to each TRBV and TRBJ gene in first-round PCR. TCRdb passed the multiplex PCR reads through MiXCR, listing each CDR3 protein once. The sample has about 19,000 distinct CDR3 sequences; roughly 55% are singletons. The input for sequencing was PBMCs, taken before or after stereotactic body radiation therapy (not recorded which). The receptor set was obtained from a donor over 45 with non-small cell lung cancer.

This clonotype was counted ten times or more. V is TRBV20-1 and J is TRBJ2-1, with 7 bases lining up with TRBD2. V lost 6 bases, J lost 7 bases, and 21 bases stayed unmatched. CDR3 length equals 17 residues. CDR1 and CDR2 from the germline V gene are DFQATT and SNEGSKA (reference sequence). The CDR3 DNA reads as TGCAGTGCCGGGGACGTCCAAAGCGGGATCCTTCGGAATGAGCAGTTCTTC. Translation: CSAGDVQSGILRNEQFF.

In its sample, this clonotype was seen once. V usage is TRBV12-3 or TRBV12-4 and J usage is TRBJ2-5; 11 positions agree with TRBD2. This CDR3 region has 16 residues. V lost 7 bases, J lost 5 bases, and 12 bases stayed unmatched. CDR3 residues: CASIGGLAVGLETQYF. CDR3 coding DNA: TGTGCCAGCATAGGGGGACTAGCGGTAGGGTTGGAGACCCAGTACTTC.

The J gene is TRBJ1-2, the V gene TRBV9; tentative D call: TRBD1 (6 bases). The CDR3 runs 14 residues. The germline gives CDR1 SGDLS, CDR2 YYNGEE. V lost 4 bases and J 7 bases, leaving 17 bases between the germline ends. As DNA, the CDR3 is TGTGCCAGCAGCTCCTGGCTGGGGGCGCCTGGCTACACCTTC. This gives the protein CASSSWLGAPGYTF.

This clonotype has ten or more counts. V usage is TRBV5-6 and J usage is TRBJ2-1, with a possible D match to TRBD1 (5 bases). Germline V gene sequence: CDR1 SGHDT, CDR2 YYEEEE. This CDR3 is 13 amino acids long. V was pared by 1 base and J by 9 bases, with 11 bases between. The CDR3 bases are TGTGCCAGCAGCTTGAGGGGCGGTGGTGAGCAGTTCTTC. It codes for CASSLRGGGEQFF.

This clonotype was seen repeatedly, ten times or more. The CDR3 loop reads CAWSDQGGEQFF. The DNA for the CDR3 is TGTGCCTGGAGTGATCAGGGCGGCGAGCAGTTCTTC. This chain links TRBV30 with TRBJ2-1; TRBD1 is a possible D gene (5 bases). This CDR3 spans 12 amino acids. V lost 1 base, J lost 10 bases, and 11 bases lay in between. Germline CDR1 reads GTSNPN; CDR2 reads SVGIG (reference sequence).

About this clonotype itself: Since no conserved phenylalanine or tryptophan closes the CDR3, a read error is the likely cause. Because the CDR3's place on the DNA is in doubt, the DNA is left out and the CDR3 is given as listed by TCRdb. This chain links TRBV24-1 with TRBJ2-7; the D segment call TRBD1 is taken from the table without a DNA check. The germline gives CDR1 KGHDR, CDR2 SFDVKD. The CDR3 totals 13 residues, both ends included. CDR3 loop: CATSSPMSYEQCL.

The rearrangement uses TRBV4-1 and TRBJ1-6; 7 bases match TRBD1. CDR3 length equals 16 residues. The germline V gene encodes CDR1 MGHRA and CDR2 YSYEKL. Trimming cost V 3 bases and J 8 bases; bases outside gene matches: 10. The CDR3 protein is CASSQGQTGIDSPLHF. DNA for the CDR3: TGCGCCAGCAGCCAGGGACAGACAGGGATTGATTCACCCCTCCACTTT.

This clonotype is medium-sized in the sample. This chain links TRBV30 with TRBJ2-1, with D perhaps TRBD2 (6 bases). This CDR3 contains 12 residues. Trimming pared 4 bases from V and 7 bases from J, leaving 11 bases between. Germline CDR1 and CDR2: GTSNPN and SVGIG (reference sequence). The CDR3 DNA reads TGTGCCTGGACCTCCGGGACTAATGAGCAGTTCTTC. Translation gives CAWTSGTNEQFF.